In its sample, the clone carrying this T cell receptor (beta chain) was seen a few times. Its specificity is unknown. This entry comes from a study of blood T cells in healthy people across ages. Whole-study results and caveats: Considered underestimates were the diversity estimates obtained from one million T cells. Per million T cells, TCR beta diversity dropped roughly linearly as age increased.

It was with a sample-barcoded 5' primer and a J-beta primer mix that a second PCR of about 6 to 12 cycles was run. Each cDNA molecule received a tag from a template-switch adaptor that had 12 random nucleotides. TCRdb reprocessed the 5' RACE reads via MiXCR and lists one record per CDR3 protein. This sample has around 1,600,000 distinct CDR3 sequences; 35% to 45% occur once, and the top ten carry under 5%. Total RNA extracted from each sample amounted to at least 5.5 micrograms. V dropped 5 bases and J dropped 1 base, with 12 bases sitting between them. The length of the CDR3 is 15 residues. Germline CDR1 and CDR2: SGHAT and FQNNGV.

This TCR derives from a woman aged 18-29 years in good health. Source material: blood. The rearrangement joins TRBV11-2 to TRBJ2-4; tentatively, D is TRBD1 (6 bases). The DNA of the CDR3 is TGTGCCAGCAGCCCAACTCAGGGGGCCAAAAACATTCAGTACTTC. This gives the protein CASSPTQGAKNIQYF.